This TCR beta chain was obtained from a study of T cell repertoires in cytomegalovirus infection (dated by TCRdb to about 2019). As for the study more broadly: Alongside well-studied HLA-B-restricted epitopes, the peptide stimulations were aimed at recently identified HLA-C-restricted CMV epitopes, whose presentation resists viral immunomodulation. Donor HLA type was relevant to the analysis, as public TCR beta signatures indicated carriage of CMV infection together with the matching HLA type.

The treatment or condition label for this specimen denotes: in vitro stimulation with specific CMV peptide epitopes to enrich CMV-specific T cells. Relative to germline, V is 8 bases shorter and J is 4 bases shorter, with 17 bases between their ends. CDR1 and CDR2 are read off the germline V gene as KGHDR and SFDVKD. The CDR3 sequence holds 15 residues, the cysteine and phenylalanine included. The CDR3 DNA has 45 bases and is translated from base 1. The study at large found these results: The ex vivo response was dominated by HLA-C-restricted CMV-specific TCR beta clonotypes, and the single most frequent clonotype in two of eight donors was supplied by these HLA-C-restricted clonotypes. Cumulative frequency of public TCR beta family members discriminated carriers of CMV infection plus the relevant HLA type in this cohort and an independent roughly 330-donor cohort.

Sequencing was carried out with an Illumina HiSeq 1500. Through fastp at Q25 and MiXCR, TCRdb rebuilt clones from the public reads, retaining in-frame beta chains. One record per CDR3 amino acid sequence lists the most common genes and DNA. Present in this sample are around 900,000 distinct CDR3 sequences, roughly 30% of which were seen just once. Of the sample, roughly an eighth falls within the top ten clones. This clonotype has only a few counts. It has no known antigen specificity. No much larger clone is present one base from it, and per-base qualities are unavailable. This TCR was sampled from a human donor in good health (CMV status not recorded). Some clones in this sample may be carry-over from other donors' samples. In this chain, TRBV24-1 is recombined with TRBJ2-1, with the D call perhaps TRBD1 or TRBD2, each one matching 6 bases. The sample in question was cultured CD8+ T cells from PBMCs, obtained from culture after CMV antigen stimulation. The CDR3 amino acid sequence is: CATTAKEGGYNEQFF. The DNA sequence follows: TGTGCCACCACCGCTAAAGAGGGGGGATACAATGAGCAGTTCTTC.